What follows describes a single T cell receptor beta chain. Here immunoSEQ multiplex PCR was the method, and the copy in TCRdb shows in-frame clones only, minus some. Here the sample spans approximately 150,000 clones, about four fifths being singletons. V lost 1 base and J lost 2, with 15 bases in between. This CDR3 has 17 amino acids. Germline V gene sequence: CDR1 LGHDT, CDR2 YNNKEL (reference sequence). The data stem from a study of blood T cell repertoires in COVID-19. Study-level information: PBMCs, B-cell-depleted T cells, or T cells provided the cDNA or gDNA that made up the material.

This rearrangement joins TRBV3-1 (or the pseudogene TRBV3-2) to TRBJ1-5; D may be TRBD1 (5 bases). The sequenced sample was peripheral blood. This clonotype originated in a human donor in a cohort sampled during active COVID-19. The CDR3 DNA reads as TGTGCCAGCAGCCAAGGGGGGGTGGAGGGAGGCAATCAGCCCCAGCATTTT. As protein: CASSQGGVEGGNQPQHF.